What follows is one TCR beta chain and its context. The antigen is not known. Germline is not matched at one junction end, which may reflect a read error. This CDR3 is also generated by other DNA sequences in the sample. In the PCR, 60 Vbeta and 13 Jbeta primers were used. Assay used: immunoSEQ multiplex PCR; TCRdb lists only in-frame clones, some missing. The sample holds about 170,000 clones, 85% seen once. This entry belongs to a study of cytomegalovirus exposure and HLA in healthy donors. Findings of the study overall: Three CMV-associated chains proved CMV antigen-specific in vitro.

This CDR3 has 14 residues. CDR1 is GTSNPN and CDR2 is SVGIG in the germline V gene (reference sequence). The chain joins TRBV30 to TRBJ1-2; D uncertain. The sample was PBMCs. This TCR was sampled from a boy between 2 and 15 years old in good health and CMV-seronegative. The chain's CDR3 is CAWRRGYPRYGYTF. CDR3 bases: TGTGCATGGAGACGCGGATATCCGAGGTATGGCTACACCTTC.